The present TCR beta chain was sequenced within a study of blood T cell repertoires in COVID-19. In its sample, this clone was seen once. Germline CDR1 is SGHTA and CDR2 is FQGTGA. There are 13 residues in the CDR3. The V segment lost 4 bases and the J segment 6 bases; nucleotides outside the gene matches: 5. Method: immunoSEQ multiplex PCR; TCRdb's copy keeps in-frame clones and lacks some. Found here are 250,000 to 300,000 clones, about nine tenths of them singletons; the top ten hold 1.9%. The chain recombines TRBV7-3 with TRBJ1-1; 7 nucleotides line up with TRBD1. This receptor was obtained from a woman aged 60 to 75 who had recovered from COVID-19. The material sequenced was PBMCs or T cells enriched from blood (not recorded which). Here the CDR3 reads CASSSRTGSEAFF. The DNA of the CDR3 is TGTGCCAGCAGCTCCCGGACAGGTTCTGAAGCTTTCTTT.